Each of the 10 T cell receptor beta chains below was sequenced from the same sample in a study of CD4 T cells in relation to SARS-CoV-2 and coronaviruses. Clones were sequenced by immunoSEQ multiplex PCR, and TCRdb holds only the in-frame ones, with some missing. The repertoire holds approximately 24,000 clones, roughly four fifths seen once, with approximately 13% in the top ten. The unexposed donors gave CD4+ T cells in about 2010-2019, prior to COVID-19. The cells were cultured for under 13 days before CD4+ T cells were isolated. These receptors have no identified antigens. The sample taken for sequencing was CD4+ T cells from PBMCs, cultured in vitro. The receptor source for this set is a human donor in good health.

The genes are TRBV6-5 and TRBJ1-2; D is undetermined. Trimming took 2 bases from V and 6 from J, leaving 10 bases between them. Germline V gives CDR1 MNHEY, CDR2 SVGAGI. CDR3 length equals 13 residues. The CDR3 DNA is TGTGCCAGCAGTTACAGGGAATCGGATGGCTACACCTTC. Protein sequence: CASSYRESDGYTF.

This clone was seen a few times. The chain carries TRBV7-2 and TRBJ1-6; D possibly corresponds to TRBD1 (6 bases). Germline V gene lookup returns CDR1 SGHTA and CDR2 FQGNSA. CDR3 length: 15 amino acids. Deletions cut 5 bases from V and 9 bases from J, with 17 bases between. CDR3 sequence: CASSNRQEGVSPLHF. The CDR3 region has the DNA TGTGCCAGCAGCAACCGACAGGAGGGTGTTTCACCCCTCCACTTT.

The chain is built from TRBV6-2 or TRBV6-3 and TRBJ2-3; D not resolved. This CDR3 has 12 amino acids. Trimming cost V 2 bases and J 4 bases, with 4 bases left between them. Germline V gene sequence: CDR1 MNHEY, CDR2 SVGEGT. This chain's CDR3 is CASSYPPDTQYF. CDR3 in DNA: TGTGCCAGCAGTTACCCCCCAGATACGCAGTATTTT.

The sample holds a few counts of this clone. The chain recombines TRBV7-8 with TRBJ1-1; no clear D gene. Trimming removed 5 bases at V and 1 base at J, with 11 bases between. CDR1 is SGHVS and CDR2 is FQNEAQ in the germline V gene. The CDR3 sequence is 14 residues long. This CDR3 is CASSPREGNTEAFF. DNA of the CDR3: TGTGCCAGCAGCCCCCGGGAGGGGAACACTGAAGCTTTCTTT. Supplemented by reference TRBV7-8 and TRBJ1-1, the full variable domain reads GAGVSQSPRYKVAKRGQDVALRCDPISGHVSLFWYQQALGQGPEFLTYFQNEAQLDKSGLPSDRFFAERPEGSVSTLKIQRTQQEDSAVYLCASSPREGNTEAFFGQGTRLTVV.

The J gene is TRBJ2-1, the V gene TRBV6-5, with D possibly matching TRBD2 (7 bases). The germline CDR1 and CDR2 sequences are MNHEY and SVGAGI. This CDR3 comprises 11 residues. The V end was cut by 6 bases, the J end by 15 bases, with 15 bases between. Written as DNA, the CDR3 is TGTGCCAGCAGAAAGGGGGGGGGAACGTTCTTC. It is translated as CASRKGGGTFF.

Only one count was recorded for this clone. This chain uses TRBV7-8 with TRBJ2-2, with 9 bases identical to TRBD1. The germline V gene encodes CDR1 SGHVS and CDR2 FQNEAQ. This CDR3 has 16 residues. The V gene end was trimmed by 1 base and the J gene end by 5 bases; junction bases not matched to a gene: 5. This CDR3 reads CASSLGGQGLTGELFF. CDR3 coding DNA: TGTGCCAGCAGCTTAGGGGGACAGGGATTAACCGGGGAGCTGTTTTTT.

This clone was counted a few times. The CDR3 region has the DNA TGTGCCAGTAGTAGAAGTTTCTATGAAAAACTGTTTTTT. This gives the protein CASSRSFYEKLFF. The chain combines TRBV19 with TRBJ1-4; no clear D. The CDR3 consists of 13 residues. Germline CDR1 LNHDA, CDR2 SQIVND (reference sequence). V dropped 4 bases and J dropped 6 bases, with 9 bases sitting between them.

The chain uses TRBV7-2 and TRBJ2-5; TRBD2 might be the D (5 bases). Trimming removed 2 bases from V and 1 base from J, with 11 bases in between. Germline CDR1 and CDR2: SGHTA and FQGNSA. CDR3 length: 15 residues. CDR3 sequence (DNA): TGTGCCAGCAGCTTAAAGGTAGCGCGCCAAGAGACCCAGTACTTC. It is translated as CASSLKVARQETQYF.

The J gene is TRBJ1-1, the V gene TRBV27; no clear D gene. Trimming cost V 4 bases and J 0 bases, with 12 bases left between them. CDR1 is MNHEY, CDR2 SMNVEV, per germline (reference sequence). This CDR3 is built from 15 residues. CDR3 protein: CASSSPPGLNTEAFF. The DNA of the CDR3 is TGTGCCAGCAGTTCACCCCCCGGGCTGAACACTGAAGCTTTCTTT.

This clone is a singleton in its sample. The V and J genes are TRBV20-1 and TRBJ2-5, with 9 bases matching TRBD2. Germline V gene lookup returns CDR1 DFQATT and CDR2 SNEGSKA (reference sequence). Losses at the gene ends were 3 bases for V and 1 base for J; bases not matched to a gene: 9. This CDR3 contains 16 residues. CDR3 sequence (DNA): TGCAGTGCTAGTGAGGTGCGCGGGGGGGTCCAAGAGACCCAGTACTTC. Translating it yields CSASEVRGGVQETQYF.